A selection of T cell receptor beta chains follows, all from one sample in a study of preoperative IRX-2 immunotherapy in early breast cancer. Assay used: immunoSEQ multiplex PCR; TCRdb lists only in-frame clones, some missing. Seen here are about 38,000 clones, about four fifths observed once, and the top ten hold approximately 1.5%. The sample here was lymph node tissue, taken after IRX-2 immunotherapy. All receptors come from a human donor with breast cancer. CDR3s include the opening cysteine and the closing phenylalanine or tryptophan. The order of the fields is V gene, clone size, D gene, CDR3 length, J gene, CDR3 protein, CDR3 DNA. A D gene is named only where the DNA matches it firmly. For some rows the clone size is stated as once, few or many, or as a class when expanded; others skip it.

TRBV11-3	.	.	14	TRBJ2-7	CASSLGGGTYEQYF	TGTGCCAGCAGCTTGGGTGGGGGCACCTACGAGCAGTACTTC
TRBV6-8	.	TRBD1	14	TRBJ1-4	CAIRPDRGGEKLFF	TGTGCCATCAGACCCGACAGGGGAGGGGAAAAACTGTTTTTT
TRBV11-3	.	.	16	TRBJ1-6	CASSSQGSSYNSPLHF	TGTGCCAGCAGCTCCCAGGGGTCGTCCTATAATTCACCCCTCCACTTT
TRBV5-1	.	.	16	TRBJ2-5	CASSITSGVGQETQYF	TGCGCCAGCAGCATCACCAGCGGTGTGGGTCAAGAGACCCAGTACTTC
TRBV18	.	TRBD1	15	TRBJ1-5	CASSPTGGPNQPQHF	TGTGCCAGCTCACCCACAGGGGGCCCAAATCAGCCCCAGCATTTT
TRBV6-8	.	.	13	TRBJ1-2	CASSQQGSYGYTF	TGTGCCAGCAGTCAACAGGGTTCATATGGCTACACCTTC
TRBV6-8	.	TRBD1	14	TRBJ2-2	CASRYGQGTGELFF	TGTGCCAGCAGATACGGACAGGGCACCGGGGAGCTGTTTTTT
TRBV12-5	few	.	14	TRBJ1-1	CASTQPRGNTEAFF	TGTGCCAGCACCCAGCCAAGGGGCAATACTGAAGCTTTCTTT
TRBV5-1	.	.	14	TRBJ1-2	CASSLADSNYGYTF	TGCGCCAGCAGCTTGGCCGACAGTAACTATGGCTACACCTTC
TRBV6-8	.	.	13	TRBJ1-5	CASSYRHNQPQHF	TGTGCCAGCAGTTATCGCCATAATCAGCCCCAGCATTTT
TRBV12-5	.	.	13	TRBJ1-1	CASGLEGNTEAFF	TGTGCTAGTGGTTTGGAGGGTAACACTGAAGCTTTCTTT
TRBV11-3	few	.	15	TRBJ1-5	CASSVEAQRHQPQHF	TGTGCCAGCAGCGTGGAGGCTCAGAGGCATCAGCCCCAGCATTTT
TRBV11-3	.	.	15	TRBJ2-1	CASSYGTSTYNEQFF	TGTGCCAGCAGCTACGGGACTTCCACCTACAATGAGCAGTTCTTC
TRBV19	.	.	13	TRBJ1-5	CASSITSNQPQHF	TGTGCCAGTAGTATTACTAGCAATCAGCCCCAGCATTTT
TRBV1	.	.	17	TRBJ1-4	CASSQGNRGSEVWKLFF	TGCGCCAGCAGCCAAGGTAACAGGGGGAGTGAAGTGTGGAAACTGTTTTTT
TRBV7-1	.	.	14	TRBJ1-2	CASSSRRPTEGYTF	TGTGCCAGCAGCTCCCGGCGACCCACGGAGGGCTACACCTTC
TRBV6-8	.	.	14	TRBJ2-2	CASNPLLGYGELFF	TGTGCCAGCAACCCTTTGCTTGGCTACGGGGAGCTGTTTTTT
TRBV7-4	.	.	14	TRBJ1-6	CASSWSSYNSPLHF	TGTGCCAGCAGCTGGAGCTCTTATAATTCACCCCTCCACTTT
TRBV19	.	TRBD1	14	TRBJ1-2	CASSIHDRVDGYTF	TGTGCCAGTAGTATACACGACAGGGTTGATGGCTACACCTTC
TRBV5-1	.	.	18	TRBJ1-1	CASSFGRGSRVGVTEAFF	TGCGCCAGCAGCTTTGGAAGGGGATCTCGGGTAGGGGTCACTGAAGCTTTCTTT
TRBV28	.	.	15	TRBJ2-2	CASGGPENRAGELFF	TGTGCCAGCGGCGGGCCAGAAAACCGGGCCGGGGAGCTGTTTTTT
TRBV15	.	.	15	TRBJ1-5	CATSRGGPVNQPQHF	TGTGCCACCAGCAGAGGTGGGCCAGTTAATCAGCCCCAGCATTTT
TRBV30	.	.	13	TRBJ1-2	CAWSVGPNYGYTF	TGTGCCTGGAGTGTGGGGCCTAACTATGGCTACACCTTC
TRBV5-1	.	.	16	TRBJ1-1	CASSLATLRGRTEAFF	TGCGCCAGCAGCTTGGCTACTCTTAGGGGGAGGACTGAAGCTTTCTTT
TRBV11-3	.	TRBD2	15	TRBJ2-7	CASSRTSGGNYEQYF	TGTGCCAGCAGCCGTACTAGCGGGGGGAACTACGAGCAGTACTTC
TRBV6-8	.	.	17	TRBJ1-6	CASRRQSNRSYNSPLHF	TGTGCCAGCAGGAGACAGTCCAACCGCTCCTATAATTCACCCCTCCACTTT
TRBV11-3	.	TRBD1	17	TRBJ2-5	CASSPIPGTGGGETQYF	TGTGCCAGCAGCCCCATACCCGGGACAGGGGGCGGAGAGACCCAGTACTTC
TRBV28	.	TRBD1	15	TRBJ1-5	CASSFEGARGQPQHF	TGTGCCAGCAGTTTTGAGGGGGCAAGAGGTCAGCCCCAGCATTTT
TRBV19	.	TRBD2	17	TRBJ2-1	CASSARLAGGSYNEQFF	TGTGCCAGTAGTGCTAGACTAGCGGGGGGTTCCTACAATGAGCAGTTCTTC
TRBV19	.	TRBD1	17	TRBJ1-2	CASSIIWRGQNSYGYTF	TGTGCCAGTAGTATAATTTGGCGGGGACAGAATTCCTATGGCTACACCTTC
TRBV6-8	.	TRBD1	16	TRBJ1-4	CAISVGQGGAGEKLFF	TGTGCCATCAGCGTAGGACAGGGTGGCGCGGGTGAAAAACTGTTTTTT
TRBV11-3	few	TRBD1	15	TRBJ2-2	CASSLRGQDTGELFF	TGTGCCAGCAGCTTAAGGGGGCAGGACACCGGGGAGCTGTTTTTT
TRBV6-8	once	.	15	TRBJ2-2	CASSYSKSGTGELFF	TGTGCCAGCAGTTACTCGAAGTCAGGAACCGGGGAGCTGTTTTTT
TRBV28	.	.	13	TRBJ1-4	CASSLGQREKLFF	TGTGCCAGCAGTTTAGGACAGCGTGAAAAACTGTTTTTT
TRBV28	.	.	13	TRBJ2-2	CASIGANTGELFF	TGTGCCAGCATCGGGGCGAACACCGGGGAGCTGTTTTTT
TRBV11-3	once	.	17	TRBJ2-2	CASSLGWGQLPPGELFF	TGTGCCAGCAGCTTGGGTTGGGGTCAGTTACCGCCCGGGGAGCTGTTTTTT
TRBV9	.	.	18	TRBJ2-5	CASSLTGERGWGQETQYF	TGTGCCAGCAGTTTAACAGGGGAGCGGGGCTGGGGACAAGAGACCCAGTACTTC
TRBV6-8	.	.	16	TRBJ1-1	CASSTRLGRSNTEAFF	TGTGCCAGCAGTACCCGTCTAGGGAGGTCTAACACTGAAGCTTTCTTT
TRBV19	.	.	15	TRBJ2-2	CASSALERQGGELFF	TGTGCCAGTAGTGCTCTCGAAAGACAAGGCGGGGAGCTGTTTTTT
TRBV7-1	once	.	13	TRBJ1-1	CASSLKAASEAFF	TGTGCCAGCAGCTTAAAGGCGGCAAGTGAAGCTTTCTTT
TRBV6-8	.	.	14	TRBJ2-7	CASSYFPREYEQYF	TGTGCCAGCAGTTACTTTCCAAGGGAGTACGAGCAGTACTTC
TRBV11-3	once	TRBD2	14	TRBJ2-3	CASSFSGGTDTQYF	TGTGCCAGCAGCTTTAGCGGGGGCACAGATACGCAGTATTTT
TRBV19	.	TRBD1	15	TRBJ1-2	CASSIRGQPFYGYTF	TGTGCCAGTAGTATAAGGGGGCAACCTTTCTATGGCTACACCTTC
TRBV29-1	.	TRBD2	14	TRBJ2-1	CSVSGGAIYNEQFF	TGCAGCGTTAGCGGGGGGGCCATCTACAATGAGCAGTTCTTC
TRBV5-1	.	.	15	TRBJ2-2	CASSSHSGNTGELFF	TGCGCCAGCAGCTCCCACTCGGGGAACACCGGGGAGCTGTTTTTT
TRBV14	.	.	16	TRBJ2-2	CASSQVVVRGPGELFF	TGTGCCAGCAGCCAAGTCGTCGTTAGGGGACCCGGGGAGCTGTTTTTT
TRBV5-1	.	.	16	TRBJ2-2	CASSLVSGGNTGELFF	TGCGCCAGCAGCTTGGTTTCGGGGGGCAACACCGGGGAGCTGTTTTTT
TRBV6-8	.	TRBD1	15	TRBJ2-1	CASSLLRDSYNEQFF	TGTGCCAGCAGTTTACTCCGGGACAGCTACAATGAGCAGTTCTTC
TRBV19	.	.	13	TRBJ1-5	CASSINGGWPQHF	TGTGCCAGTAGTATAAATGGAGGTTGGCCCCAGCATTTT
TRBV19	.	.	14	TRBJ2-2	CASSIVTVTGELFF	TGTGCCAGTAGTATAGTCACAGTAACCGGGGAGCTGTTTTTT
TRBV28	.	TRBD1	16	TRBJ1-4	CASMGDRGTTNEKLFF	TGTGCCAGCATGGGGGACAGGGGGACAACTAATGAAAAACTGTTTTTT
TRBV6-8	.	.	13	TRBJ1-2	CASSLGQNYGYTF	TGTGCCAGCAGTTTAGGACAGAACTATGGCTACACCTTC
TRBV18	.	TRBD1	18	TRBJ1-1	CASSPGQVLGGWNTEAFF	TGTGCCAGCTCACCCGGACAGGTTCTAGGGGGATGGAACACTGAAGCTTTCTTT
TRBV11-3	few	TRBD1	16	TRBJ2-2	CASSSTGGSNTGELFF	TGTGCCAGCAGCTCGACAGGGGGCTCGAACACCGGGGAGCTGTTTTTT
TRBV6-8	.	TRBD1	14	TRBJ1-6	CASSYGTGSSPLHF	TGTGCCAGCAGTTACGGGACAGGGTCTTCACCCCTCCACTTT
TRBV28	.	TRBD2	13	TRBJ2-7	CASSFGTNYEQYF	TGTGCCAGCAGTTTTGGGACTAACTACGAGCAGTACTTC
TRBV6-8	once	TRBD1	16	TRBJ1-1	CASSPRTGGWRTEAFF	TGTGCCAGCAGCCCCAGGACAGGGGGCTGGAGGACTGAAGCTTTCTTT
TRBV19	.	.	14	TRBJ1-2	CASSPRRGNYGYTF	TGTGCCAGTAGTCCCCGGCGCGGGAACTATGGCTACACCTTC
TRBV6-8	.	TRBD1	16	TRBJ1-2	CASSETGTGGIYGYTF	TGTGCCAGCAGTGAGACCGGGACAGGGGGTATCTATGGCTACACCTTC